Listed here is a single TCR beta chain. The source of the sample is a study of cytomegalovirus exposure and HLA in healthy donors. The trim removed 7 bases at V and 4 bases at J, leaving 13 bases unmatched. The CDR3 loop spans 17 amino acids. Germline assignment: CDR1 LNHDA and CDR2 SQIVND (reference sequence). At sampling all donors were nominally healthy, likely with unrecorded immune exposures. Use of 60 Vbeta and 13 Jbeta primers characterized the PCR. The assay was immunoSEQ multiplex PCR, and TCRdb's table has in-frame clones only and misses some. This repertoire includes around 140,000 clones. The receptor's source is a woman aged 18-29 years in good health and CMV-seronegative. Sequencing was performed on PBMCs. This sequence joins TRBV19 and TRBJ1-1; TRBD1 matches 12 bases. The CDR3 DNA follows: TGTGCCAGTACCCTGAGGGACAGGGGGCTTGGGGGCACTGAAGCTTTCTTT. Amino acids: CASTLRDRGLGGTEAFF.